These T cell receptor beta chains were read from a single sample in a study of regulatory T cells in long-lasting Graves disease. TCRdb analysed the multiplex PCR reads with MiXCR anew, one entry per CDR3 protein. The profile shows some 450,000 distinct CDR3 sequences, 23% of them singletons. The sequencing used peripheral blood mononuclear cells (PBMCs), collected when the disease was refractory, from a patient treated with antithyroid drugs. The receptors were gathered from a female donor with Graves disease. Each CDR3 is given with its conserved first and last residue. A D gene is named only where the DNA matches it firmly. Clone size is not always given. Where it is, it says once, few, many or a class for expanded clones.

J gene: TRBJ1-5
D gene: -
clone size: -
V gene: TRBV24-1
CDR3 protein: CATSDSGSQPQHF
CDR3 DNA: TGTGCCACCAGTGATTCGGGTAGTCAGCCCCAGCATTTT

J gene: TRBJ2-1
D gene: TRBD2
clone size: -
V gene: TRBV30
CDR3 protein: CAWSSPLTGGWRLYEQFF
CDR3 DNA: TGTGCCTGGAGCTCGCCCCTAACGGGAGGCTGGCGGTTGTATGAGCAGTTCTTC

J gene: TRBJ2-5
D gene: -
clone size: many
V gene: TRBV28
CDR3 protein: CASSRDSQETQYF
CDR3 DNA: TGTGCCAGCAGTCGGGACTCGCAAGAGACCCAGTACTTC

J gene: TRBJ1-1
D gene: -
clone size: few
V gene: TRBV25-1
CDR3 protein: CASSEYPGHTEAFF
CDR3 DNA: TGTGCCAGCAGTGAATATCCGGGTCACACTGAAGCTTTCTTT

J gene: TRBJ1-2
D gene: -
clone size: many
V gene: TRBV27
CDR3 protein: CASSFAQNYGYTF
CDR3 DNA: TGTGCCAGCAGTTTTGCGCAGAACTATGGCTACACCTTC

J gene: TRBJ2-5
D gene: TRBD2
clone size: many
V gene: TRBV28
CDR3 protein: CASSLGGSGTWETQYF
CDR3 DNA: TGTGCCAGCAGTTTAGGTGGTAGCGGGACCTGGGAGACCCAGTACTTC

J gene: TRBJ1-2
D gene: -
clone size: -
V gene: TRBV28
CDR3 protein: CASSLALSGTYGYTF
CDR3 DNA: TGTGCCAGCAGTTTGGCCCTTTCGGGGACGTATGGCTACACCTTC

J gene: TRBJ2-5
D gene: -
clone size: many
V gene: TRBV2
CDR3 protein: CASREGPGTSETQYF
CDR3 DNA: TGTGCCAGCAGGGAAGGGCCCGGAACCTCAGAGACCCAGTACTTC

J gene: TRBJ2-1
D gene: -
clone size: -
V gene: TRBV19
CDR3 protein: CASRHSNGNEQFF
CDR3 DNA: TGTGCCAGTAGACACTCGAACGGCAATGAGCAGTTCTTC

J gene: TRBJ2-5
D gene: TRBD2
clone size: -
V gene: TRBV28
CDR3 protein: CASSYPTGTSGRRETQYF
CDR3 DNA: TGTGCCAGCAGCTACCCGACCGGGACTAGCGGGAGAAGGGAGACCCAGTACTTC

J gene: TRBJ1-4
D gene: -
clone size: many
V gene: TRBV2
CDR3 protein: CASSAQQGSIQKLFF
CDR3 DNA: TGTGCCAGCAGTGCCCAACAGGGAAGTATACAAAAACTGTTTTTT

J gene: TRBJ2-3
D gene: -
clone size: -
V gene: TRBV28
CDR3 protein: CASSNQGGTDTQYF
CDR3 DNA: TGTGCCAGCAGTAACCAAGGGGGCACAGATACGCAGTATTTT

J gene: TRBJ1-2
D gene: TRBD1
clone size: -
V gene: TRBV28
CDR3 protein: CASSLGTGGGPYGYTF
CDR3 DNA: TGTGCCAGCAGTTTGGGGACAGGGGGCGGTCCCTATGGCTACACCTTC

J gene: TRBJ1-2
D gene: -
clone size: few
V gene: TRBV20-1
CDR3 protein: CSARDIGDGYTF
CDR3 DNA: TGCAGTGCTAGAGATATAGGCGATGGCTACACCTTC

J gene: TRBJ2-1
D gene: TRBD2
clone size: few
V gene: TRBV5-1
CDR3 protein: CASSQRLAGDNEQFF
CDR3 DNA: TGCGCCAGCAGCCAACGACTAGCGGGAGACAATGAGCAGTTCTTC

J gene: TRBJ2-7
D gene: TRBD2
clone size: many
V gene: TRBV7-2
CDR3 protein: CASSLVTSGRGEQYF
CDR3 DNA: TGTGCCAGCAGCTTAGTAACTAGCGGGAGGGGCGAGCAGTACTTC

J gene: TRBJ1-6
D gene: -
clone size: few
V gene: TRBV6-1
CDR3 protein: CASRPMNTPGNSPLHF
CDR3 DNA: TGTGCCAGCAGGCCGATGAATACTCCAGGGAATTCACCCCTCCACTTT

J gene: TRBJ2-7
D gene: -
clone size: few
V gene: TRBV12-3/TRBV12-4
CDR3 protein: CASSFQVTYEQYF
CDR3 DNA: TGTGCCAGCAGTTTCCAGGTGACCTACGAGCAGTACTTC

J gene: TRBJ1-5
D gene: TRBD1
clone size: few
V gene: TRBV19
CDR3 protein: CASSIGWWWTGRDQPQHF
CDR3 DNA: TGTGCCAGTAGTATAGGATGGTGGTGGACAGGTCGGGATCAGCCCCAGCATTTT

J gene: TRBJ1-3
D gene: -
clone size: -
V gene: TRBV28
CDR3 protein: CASSLVSRNTIYF
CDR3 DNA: TGTGCCAGCAGTTTAGTTAGTCGAAACACCATATATTTT

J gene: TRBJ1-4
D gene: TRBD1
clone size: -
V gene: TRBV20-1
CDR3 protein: CSAPNRQGRAEKLFF
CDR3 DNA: TGCAGTGCTCCGAACCGACAGGGACGGGCCGAAAAACTGTTTTTT

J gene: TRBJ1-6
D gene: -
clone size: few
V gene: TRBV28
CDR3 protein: CASSSPGGGATFSDSPLHF
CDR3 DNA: TGTGCCAGCAGTTCACCTGGGGGAGGGGCCACCTTCTCGGATTCACCCCTCCACTTT

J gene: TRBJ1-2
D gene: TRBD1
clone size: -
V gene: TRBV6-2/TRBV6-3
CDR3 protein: CASSYGRAGGDGYTF
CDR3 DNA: TGTGCCAGCAGTTACGGTAGGGCAGGGGGCGATGGCTACACCTTC

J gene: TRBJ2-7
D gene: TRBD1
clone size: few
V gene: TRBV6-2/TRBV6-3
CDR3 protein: CASSTLDRAPYEQYF
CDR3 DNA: TGTGCCAGCAGCACCCTGGACAGGGCCCCCTACGAGCAGTACTTC

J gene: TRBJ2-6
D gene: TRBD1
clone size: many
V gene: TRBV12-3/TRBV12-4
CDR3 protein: CASSPWTGQYGANVLTF
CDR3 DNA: TGTGCCAGCAGTCCATGGACAGGGCAGTACGGGGCCAACGTCCTGACTTTC

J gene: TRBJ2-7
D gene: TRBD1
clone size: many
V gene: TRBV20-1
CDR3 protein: CSARTGYEQYF
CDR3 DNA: TGCAGTGCCAGGACAGGCTACGAGCAGTACTTC